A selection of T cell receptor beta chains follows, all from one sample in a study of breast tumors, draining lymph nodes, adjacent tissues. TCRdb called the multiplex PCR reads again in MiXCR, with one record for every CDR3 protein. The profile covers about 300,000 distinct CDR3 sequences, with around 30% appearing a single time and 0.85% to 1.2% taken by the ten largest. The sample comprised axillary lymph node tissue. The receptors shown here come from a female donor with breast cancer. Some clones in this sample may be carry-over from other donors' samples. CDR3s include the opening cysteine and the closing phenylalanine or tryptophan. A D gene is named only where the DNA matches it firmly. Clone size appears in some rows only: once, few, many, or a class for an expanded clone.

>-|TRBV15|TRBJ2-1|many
CATSRDLDTYNEQFF
TGTGCCACCAGCAGAGATTTGGACACCTACAATGAGCAGTTCTTC
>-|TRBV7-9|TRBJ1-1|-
CASRHSSLNTEAFF
TGTGCCAGCAGACACAGCTCTCTGAACACTGAAGCTTTCTTT
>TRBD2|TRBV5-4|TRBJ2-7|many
CASSRLAGEGTGEQYF
TGTGCCAGCAGCCGCCTAGCGGGAGAGGGTACTGGCGAGCAGTACTTC
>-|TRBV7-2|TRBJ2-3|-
CASSRGLDLLGGQYF
TGTGCCAGCAGCCGGGGGCTGGACTTGCTAGGCGGGCAGTATTTT
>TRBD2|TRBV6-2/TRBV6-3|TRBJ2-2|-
CAGRGRAAGELFF
TGTGCCGGCCGAGGGAGGGCGGCCGGGGAGCTGTTTTTT
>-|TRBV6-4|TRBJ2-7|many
CASSVSGQAYEQYF
TGTGCCAGCAGTGTGTCAGGGCAGGCCTACGAGCAGTACTTC
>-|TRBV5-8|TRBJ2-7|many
CASGRPMDYEQYF
TGTGCCAGCGGCCGTCCCATGGACTACGAGCAGTACTTC
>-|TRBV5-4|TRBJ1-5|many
CASSRDTNQPQHF
TGTGCCAGCAGCCGGGACACTAATCAGCCCCAGCATTTT
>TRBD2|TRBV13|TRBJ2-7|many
CASSRTSGTYEQYF
TGTGCCAGCAGTCGGACTAGCGGGACCTACGAGCAGTACTTC
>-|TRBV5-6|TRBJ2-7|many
CASSRTFYEQYF
TGTGCCAGCAGTCGTACTTTCTACGAGCAGTACTTC
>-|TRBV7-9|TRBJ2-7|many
CASSREVQGSAEQYF
TGTGCCAGCAGCCGCGAGGTACAGGGCTCCGCCGAGCAGTACTTC
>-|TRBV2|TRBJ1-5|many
CASRFSGFGQPQHF
TGTGCCAGCAGGTTCTCAGGGTTTGGTCAGCCCCAGCATTTT
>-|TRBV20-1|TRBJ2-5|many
CSARAGLQGETQYF
TGCAGTGCTAGGGCGGGACTTCAGGGAGAGACCCAGTACTTC
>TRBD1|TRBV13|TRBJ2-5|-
CASALQGAQGETQYF
TGTGCCAGCGCTTTACAGGGGGCCCAGGGAGAGACCCAGTACTTC